The 21 T cell receptor beta chains below come from one sample, sequenced in a study of blood T cell repertoires in COVID-19. TCRdb's copy holds only in-frame clones and misses some; the assay was immunoSEQ multiplex PCR. The table records more than 250,000 clones, around 83% of them present only once. Sample: peripheral blood. The receptors were gathered from a man aged 18 to 30 with active or convalescent COVID-19.

The chain joins TRBV19 to TRBJ2-1; D gene unclear. The germline V and J ends were trimmed by 6 bases and 8 bases, with 23 bases remaining between them. The CDR3 contains 16 residues. Germline V gene lookup returns CDR1 LNHDA and CDR2 SQIVND (reference sequence). The CDR3 sequence: CASRRDVVPGFDEQFF. The CDR3 coding sequence is TGTGCCAGTAGGCGTGACGTGGTTCCAGGATTCGATGAGCAGTTCTTC.

The CDR3 region is CASGGPNLKAGELFF. For the CDR3, the DNA is TGTGCCAGCGGAGGGCCTAACTTAAAAGCCGGGGAGCTGTTTTTT. The chain is built from TRBV5-4 and TRBJ2-2; possible D gene TRBD2, 6 bases. Germline V gene data show CDR1 as SGHNT and CDR2 as YYREEE (reference sequence). This CDR3 spans 15 amino acids. Trimming took off 7 bases at V and 6 bases at J, with 19 bases between the two ends. The full variable domain, rest sourced from reference TRBV5-4 and TRBJ2-2, is ETGVTQSPTHLIKTRGQQVTLRCSSQSGHNTVSWYQQALGQGPQFIFQYYREEENGRGNFPPRFSGLQFPNYSSELNVNALELDDSALYLCASGGPNLKAGELFFGEGSRLTVL.

The rearrangement uses TRBV11-3 and TRBJ2-1; 7 bases agree with TRBD2. Germline loops: CDR1 SGHNT, CDR2 YENEEA. V dropped 3 bases and J dropped 0; count of bases not matched to a gene: 5. This CDR3 has 16 residues. The CDR3 protein is CASSFSASGSYNEQFF. In nucleotides, the CDR3 is TGTGCCAGCAGCTTCTCGGCTAGCGGCTCCTACAATGAGCAGTTCTTC.

The chain joins TRBV6-6 to TRBJ2-5; TRBD1 might be the D (6 bases). Deletions cut 5 bases from V and 0 bases from J, with 16 bases between. CDR1 MNHNY and CDR2 SVGAGI come from the germline V gene (reference sequence). The CDR3 runs 16 residues. The CDR3 DNA reads TGTGCCAGCAGTGCCGTTCGGGACATCCACCAAGAGACCCAGTACTTC. Encoded protein: CASSAVRDIHQETQYF.

V usage is TRBV6-2 or TRBV6-3 and J usage is TRBJ1-5; D perhaps matches TRBD1 (5 bases). With 2 bases removed from V and 7 bases from J, the gap between germline ends came to 12 bases. The CDR3 sequence is 14 residues long. Germline CDR1 is MNHEY and CDR2 is SVGEGT. The CDR3 region is CASSYEVKGQPQHF. CDR3 in DNA: TGTGCCAGCAGTTACGAGGTGAAGGGGCAGCCCCAGCATTTT.

This clone was detected a few times. The chain employs TRBV6-1 and TRBJ2-6; 8 bases are shared with TRBD2. The germline V gene encodes CDR1 MNHNS and CDR2 SASEGT. The CDR3 consists of 19 residues. Trimming at V came to 1 base and at J to 0 bases, leaving 8 bases not matched to a gene. The CDR3, as DNA: TGTGCCAGCAGTGAAGTTTCCAGCGGGGGTCACTCTGGGGCCAACGTCCTGACTTTC. Encoded protein: CASSEVSSGGHSGANVLTF.

Only one count was recorded for this clone. CDR3 sequence: CAWSVQYRSSGELFF. Written as DNA, the CDR3 is TGTGCCTGGAGTGTACAATACCGATCTAGCGGGGAGCTGTTTTTT. V usage is TRBV30 and J usage is TRBJ2-2, with D uncertain. Germline values: CDR1 GTSNPN, CDR2 SVGIG (reference sequence). V lost 0 bases and J lost 7, with 15 bases in between. This CDR3 contains 15 residues.

The V gene is TRBV5-5, the J gene TRBJ2-5; 9 bases are a match to TRBD1. The length of the CDR3 is 16 residues. Germline V gene lookup returns CDR1 SGHKS and CDR2 YYEKEE (reference sequence). Trimming removed 2 bases from V and 5 bases from J; junction bases left unmatched: 10. CDR3 loop: CASSFTSGTGKETQYF. CDR3 nucleotide sequence: TGTGCCAGCAGCTTTACATCTGGGACAGGGAAGGAGACCCAGTACTTC.

This clone was found once. The chain employs TRBV20-1 and TRBJ1-1; D is perhaps TRBD1 (5 bases). V lost 3 bases and J lost 1, with 12 bases in between. The germline V gene has CDR1 DFQATT and CDR2 SNEGSKA (reference sequence). This CDR3 spans 14 amino acids. CDR3 bases: TGCAGTGCTAGTGTAGCAGGGCCGAACACTGAAGCTTTCTTT. It yields the protein CSASVAGPNTEAFF.

V gene TRBV9 combines with J gene TRBJ2-1; D is possibly TRBD2 (5 bases). CDR1 and CDR2 from the germline V gene are SGDLS and YYNGEE. The CDR3 extends over 16 amino acids. The V and J ends lost 1 base and 0 bases respectively, with 11 bases between them. The CDR3 reads CASSVTGVSSYNEQFF. CDR3 bases: TGTGCCAGCAGCGTAACCGGGGTGAGCTCCTACAATGAGCAGTTCTTC.

This clone was picked up a small number of times. The V call is TRBV9, the J call TRBJ2-5, with 7 positions matching TRBD2. Germline CDR1 reads SGDLS; CDR2 reads YYNGEE. V was clipped by 3 bases and J by 7 bases; unmatched bases: 6. This CDR3 has 13 amino acids. CDR3 sequence: CASSAGGIGTQYF. The CDR3 DNA sequence: TGTGCCAGCAGCGCCGGGGGGATCGGGACCCAGTACTTC.

The chain employs TRBV5-6 and TRBJ2-4; no definite D call. The CDR3 is 15 residues long. Per germline, CDR1 SGHDT and CDR2 YYEEEE. V gave up 2 bases and J gave up 3 bases, with 12 bases separating them. As DNA, the CDR3 is TGTGCCAGCAGCTTTTTTTCTACCGACAAAAACATTCAGTACTTC. It specifies CASSFFSTDKNIQYF.

The chain carries TRBV27 and TRBJ1-2, with 7 bases identical to TRBD1. Germline CDR1 reads MNHEY; CDR2 reads SMNVEV (reference sequence). This CDR3 spans 15 amino acids. Trimming removed 8 bases from V and 4 bases from J; junction bases left unmatched: 13. The CDR3 DNA is TGTGCCAGCGGCACTTCTCCAGGGGGTTCCTATGGCTACACCTTC. This translates into CASGTSPGGSYGYTF.

This clone was recorded only once. The chain has TRBV10-3 and TRBJ2-7, with D perhaps TRBD2 (5 bases). Germline V lookup: CDR1 ENHRY, CDR2 SYGVKD. This CDR3 comprises 14 residues. Trimming cost V 10 bases and J 6 bases, with 22 bases left between them. In DNA form, the CDR3 reads TGTGCCACCACGGATCCCGGGAATTTAAGCGAGCAGTACTTC. It specifies CATTDPGNLSEQYF.

The V call is TRBV28, the J call TRBJ2-3, with 8 bases lining up with TRBD2. The V and J ends lost 7 bases and 5 bases, in that order; junction bases with no gene match: 5. Per germline, CDR1 MDHEN and CDR2 SYDVKM. The length of the CDR3 is 13 residues. In DNA, the CDR3 is TGTGCCAGCACGGGACTAGGCGGAGATACGCAGTATTTT. Protein: CASTGLGGDTQYF.

The sample holds one count of this clone. This chain uses TRBV6-5 with TRBJ2-5; a possible D gene is TRBD2 (5 bases). The CDR3 has 14 amino acids. Trimming pared 0 bases from V and 2 bases from J, leaving 7 bases between. Germline CDR1 is MNHEY and CDR2 is SVGAGI. CDR3 nucleotides: TGTGCCAGCAGTTACTCCGGGGTACAAGAGACCCAGTACTTC. Protein: CASSYSGVQETQYF.

This rearrangement joins TRBV24-1 to TRBJ2-1, with 8 positions matching TRBD2. V was clipped by 6 bases and J by 10 bases; unmatched bases: 7. Germline V gives CDR1 KGHDR, CDR2 SFDVKD. The CDR3 runs to 13 residues. The CDR3 loop reads CATSSGGSLEQFF. Written as DNA, the CDR3 is TGTGCCACCAGTTCGGGGGGGAGTCTAGAGCAGTTCTTC.

The chain couples TRBV4-1 to TRBJ1-1; a weak D match, TRBD1 (5 bases). Trimming stripped 5 bases from V and 2 bases from J, with 15 bases between. Germline loops: CDR1 MGHRA, CDR2 YSYEKL. The CDR3 runs to 15 residues. In DNA, the CDR3 is TGCGCCAGCAGCTTTCAGGGAGGAGGTAACACTGAAGCTTTCTTT. Protein: CASSFQGGGNTEAFF.

The rearrangement joins TRBV27 to TRBJ2-5; D call uncertain. CDR1 is MNHEY, CDR2 SMNVEV, per germline (reference sequence). Trimming shortened V by 5 bases and J by 5 bases, and 12 bases separated the two germline ends. The CDR3 loop spans 13 amino acids. The CDR3 sequence: CASSPWNGETQYF. The CDR3, as DNA: TGTGCCAGCAGTCCCTGGAACGGGGAGACCCAGTACTTC.

The rearrangement joins TRBV19 to TRBJ1-2, with D possibly TRBD1 on 5 matching bases. The germline CDR1 and CDR2 sequences are LNHDA and SQIVND (reference sequence). Trimming cost V 8 bases and J 8 bases, with 21 bases left between them. This CDR3 comprises 14 residues. CDR3: CASRADKVSLGYTF. As DNA, the CDR3 is TGTGCCAGTCGGGCGGACAAGGTTTCTCTCGGCTACACCTTC.

This clone was seen only a few times. The CDR3 loop reads CATAGETAYNEQFF. The CDR3 bases are TGTGCCACCGCAGGGGAAACGGCCTACAATGAGCAGTTCTTC. The V call is TRBV6-5, the J call TRBJ2-1; possible D gene TRBD1, 6 bases. Trimming removed 10 bases from V and 2 bases from J, with 15 bases in between. CDR3 size: 14 residues. Germline V gives CDR1 MNHEY, CDR2 SVGAGI.